This TCR beta chain originates from a study of shared clonotypes between healthy human individuals. About the study: The plates for each donor numbered three CD4 naive, three CD4 memory, two CD8 naive and one CD8 memory.

CD45RO-negative, CCR7-selected cells formed the naive CD8 fraction, which excluded terminally differentiated effector memory CD45RA+ cells. Nashville, Tennessee was home to all donors, who were Caucasian adults. CDR1 is MNHEY and CDR2 is SMNVEV in the germline V gene (reference sequence). The CDR3 covers 12 residues. V dropped 8 bases and J dropped 2 bases, with 9 bases sitting between them. A single count supports this clone. Its cognate antigen is unknown. Assay: immunoSEQ multiplex PCR; the TCRdb copy retains only in-frame clones and omits some. The top ten clones hold approximately 0.1% of a sample with hundreds of thousands of clones, roughly 95% of them seen once. Study conclusions and caveats: Genetic and exposure-history diversity was limited by the small donor number. Naive subsets generally exceeded memory subsets in estimated richness.

The gene calls are TRBV27 and TRBJ2-5; D gene ambiguous. Sequenced: naive CD8+ T cells sorted from blood. The source of this sequence is a woman in her twenties or thirties in good health. The DNA of the CDR3 is TGTGCCAGCGGTTGGGCACAAGAGACCCAGTACTTC. Amino acid sequence: CASGWAQETQYF.